A single sample is the source of the 29 T cell receptor beta chains below, sequenced in a study of T cell responses to AZD1222 COVID-19 vaccine (dated by TCRdb to the early 2020s). What this sample's time point label stands for: about 28 days (+/-7) after the second vaccine dose. Library construction relied on the immunoSEQ multiplex PCR assay. TCRdb took over this immuneACCESS table, retaining in-frame rearrangements with V and J assigned. Such tables are incomplete; in checked studies, under half of the missing clones stem from an unresolved V gene, and the remainder is unexplained. The sample table shows about 170,000 clones, and roughly 87% are seen once. The ten largest clonotypes hold less than 1.3% of the sample. Sequenced here: peripheral blood, sampled 28 days after the second AZD1222 dose. These receptors originate from an adult who received the AZD1222 COVID-19 vaccine.

The rearrangement joins TRBV7-2 to TRBJ1-4; D is ambiguous. With 4 bases removed from V and 4 bases from J, the gap between germline ends came to 22 bases. Germline loops: CDR1 SGHTA, CDR2 FQGNSA. CDR3 length: 18 amino acids. The CDR3 is CASSSPGGVRAFNEKLFF. The CDR3 DNA reads TGTGCCAGCAGCTCCCCGGGAGGCGTACGAGCCTTTAATGAAAAACTGTTTTTT.

V and J are TRBV3-1 (or the pseudogene TRBV3-2) and TRBJ2-7; a possible D gene is TRBD1 (6 bases). The length of the CDR3 is 15 residues. The V end lost 6 bases, the J end lost 0 bases, and 15 bases lay between the germline ends. In germline, CDR1 is LGHDT, CDR2 YNNKEL (reference sequence). The chain's CDR3 is CASSQTGKSSYEQYF. In DNA form, the CDR3 reads TGTGCCAGCAGTCAAACAGGGAAGAGCTCCTACGAGCAGTACTTC.

The V and J genes are TRBV2 and TRBJ1-5; unclear D gene. This CDR3 contains 12 residues. Germline-derived CDR1 and CDR2 are SNHLY and FYNNEI. V lost 5 bases, J lost 11 bases, and 13 bases lay in between. As DNA, the CDR3 is TGTGCCAGCAGTTTGAACCGGGCGGCCCAGCATTTT. Translation: CASSLNRAAQHF.

This rearrangement joins TRBV5-1 to TRBJ2-2, with D tentatively TRBD2 (6 bases). V was shortened by 4 bases and J by 4 bases, with 14 bases between the two germline ends. CDR1 SGHRS and CDR2 YFSETQ come from the germline V gene. This CDR3 region has 15 residues. The DNA for the CDR3 is TGCGCCAGCAGCACATCCGGGGGTGGCACCGGGGAGCTGTTTTTT. It codes for CASSTSGGGTGELFF.

The chain combines TRBV6-4 with TRBJ1-5; D is undetermined. CDR1 MRHNA and CDR2 SNTAGT come from the germline V gene. V shed 3 bases and J shed 0 bases, with 6 bases lying between them. This CDR3 spans 14 amino acids. CDR3 DNA: TGTGCCAGCAGTGAAAGGTTTAGCAATCAGCCCCAGCATTTT. Translating it yields CASSERFSNQPQHF.

The chain uses TRBV10-1 and TRBJ2-7; TRBD1 aligns across 7 bases. The CDR3 is 13 residues long. Trimming at V came to 3 bases and at J to 4 bases, leaving 3 bases not matched to a gene. Germline V gene lookup returns CDR1 WNHNN and CDR2 SYGVQD (reference sequence). CDR3 nucleotide sequence: TGCGCCAGCAGTGAACAGGGGCCATACGAGCAGTACTTC. Protein sequence: CASSEQGPYEQYF.

The rearrangement links TRBV7-6 to TRBJ2-2, with D perhaps TRBD1 (5 bases). The CDR3 length is 11 residues. CDR1 and CDR2 (germline): SGHVS, FNYEAQ. V was cut by 3 bases and J by 9 bases, with 5 bases left in between. The CDR3 DNA reads TGTGCCAGCAGCTTGGACAGGGAGCTGTTTTTT. Translating it yields CASSLDRELFF.

The chain is built from TRBV4-1 and TRBJ2-5; D is undetermined. Between the trimmed V and J ends, which lost 3 bases and 2 bases, there was a span of 13 bases. Germline CDR1 and CDR2: MGHRA and YSYEKL. The CDR3 loop spans 15 amino acids. CDR3 nucleotide sequence: TGCGCCAGCAGCCAGTGGATAGTGGGGCAAGAGACCCAGTACTTC. Protein sequence: CASSQWIVGQETQYF.

A single count supports this clone. The V and J genes are TRBV5-5 and TRBJ2-7; D not certain. This CDR3 contains 15 residues. Per germline, CDR1 SGHKS and CDR2 YYEKEE (reference sequence). With 4 bases removed from V and 2 bases from J, the gap between germline ends came to 16 bases. CDR3: CASSTKVLRTYEQYF. In nucleotides, the CDR3 is TGTGCCAGCAGCACAAAGGTTCTTAGGACCTACGAGCAGTACTTC.

The chain is built from TRBV30 and TRBJ2-5; 9 bases fit TRBD2. Losses at the gene ends were 2 bases for V and 4 bases for J; bases not matched to a gene: 8. Per the germline V gene, CDR1 is GTSNPN and CDR2 is SVGIG (reference sequence). The CDR3 spans 15 residues. In DNA form, the CDR3 reads TGTGCCTGGAGTTTTGCGGGGGGGAGGGTAGAGACCCAGTACTTC. Its translation is CAWSFAGGRVETQYF.

The chain joins TRBV6-1 to TRBJ2-1, with D possibly matching TRBD1 (5 bases). The CDR3 length is 14 residues. The germline V gene encodes CDR1 MNHNS and CDR2 SASEGT. V was pared by 3 bases and J by 8 bases, with 14 bases between. The CDR3 region is CASSEVDRWDEQFF. In DNA form, the CDR3 reads TGTGCCAGCAGTGAGGTCGACAGATGGGATGAGCAGTTCTTC.

This clone came up a few times. V is TRBV6-1 and J is TRBJ1-2; D gene unclear. CDR1 and CDR2 (germline): MNHNS, SASEGT. Trimming took 1 base from V and 4 from J, leaving 10 bases between them. The CDR3 extends over 14 amino acids. The chain's CDR3 is CASSEGEQFYGYTF. The DNA for the CDR3 is TGTGCCAGCAGTGAAGGTGAACAGTTCTATGGCTACACCTTC.

This chain links TRBV6-1 with TRBJ1-5; D not resolved. V dropped 2 bases and J dropped 2 bases, with 16 bases sitting between them. CDR1 is MNHNS and CDR2 is SASEGT in the germline V gene. The CDR3 covers 17 residues. The CDR3 loop reads CASSEPGSLGGNQPQHF. The CDR3 DNA sequence: TGTGCCAGCAGTGAACCCGGATCGTTAGGAGGCAATCAGCCCCAGCATTTT.

Here the CDR3 reads CASNLGGQGGEKLFF. DNA for the CDR3: TGTGCCAGCAACTTAGGGGGACAGGGGGGTGAAAAACTGTTTTTT. This rearrangement joins TRBV6-5 to TRBJ1-4; 11 bases are a match to TRBD1. Looked up from germline, CDR1 is MNHEY and CDR2 is SVGAGI. J was trimmed by 7 bases and V by 7 bases; bases with no gene match: 8. CDR3 size: 15 residues.

The gene calls are TRBV10-3 and TRBJ2-7; the D gene is possibly TRBD2 (5 bases). The CDR3 length is 11 residues. V shed 5 bases and J shed 7 bases, with 9 bases lying between them. CDR1 is ENHRY and CDR2 is SYGVKD in the germline V gene. The CDR3 loop is CAISSEGEQYF. In DNA, the CDR3 is TGTGCCATCAGTAGTGAGGGAGAGCAGTACTTC.

Only a few counts were recorded for this clone. V and J are TRBV12-3 or TRBV12-4 and TRBJ1-1, with no clear D. Trimming shortened V by 3 bases and J by 5 bases, and 7 bases separated the two germline ends. This CDR3 region has 12 residues. For the CDR3, the DNA is TGTGCCAGCAGTTTGGGTTCGACTGAAGCTTTCTTT. It translates to CASSLGSTEAFF.

This chain links TRBV3-1 (or the pseudogene TRBV3-2) with TRBJ1-1, with D possibly matching TRBD1 (6 bases). The CDR3 runs to 16 residues. Per the germline V gene, CDR1 is LGHDT and CDR2 is YNNKEL (reference sequence). V was pared by 3 bases and J by 4 bases, with 18 bases between. The DNA of the CDR3 is TGTGCCAGCAGCCATCGACAGGCCTCCCCAGGCACTGAAGCTTTCTTT. Protein: CASSHRQASPGTEAFF.

The V call is TRBV7-6, the J call TRBJ1-3; unclear D gene. CDR1 and CDR2 (germline): SGHVS, FNYEAQ. The CDR3 is 13 amino acids. V dropped 5 bases and J dropped 2 bases, with 7 bases sitting between them. The CDR3 loop reads CASSQFPGNTIYF. In nucleotides, the CDR3 is TGTGCCAGCAGCCAGTTTCCTGGAAACACCATATATTTT.

The chain links TRBV27 to TRBJ1-2, with TRBD1 as a possible D gene (5 bases). The germline gives CDR1 MNHEY, CDR2 SMNVEV (reference sequence). CDR3 length: 16 residues. V was clipped by 6 bases and J by 3 bases, with 20 bases between them. The CDR3 loop is CASRGFLGRVDYGYTF. Written as DNA, the CDR3 is TGTGCCAGCAGAGGGTTCCTGGGGCGTGTCGACTATGGCTACACCTTC.

V is TRBV5-1 and J is TRBJ2-3; TRBD1 or TRBD2 may be the D gene (5 bases each). The CDR3 is made up of 16 amino acids. CDR1 is SGHRS, CDR2 YFSETQ, per germline. Trimming pared 1 base from V and 1 base from J, leaving 13 bases between. CDR3 residues: CASSLSPGARTDTQYF. CDR3 in DNA: TGCGCCAGCAGCTTGTCACCCGGGGCCCGCACAGATACGCAGTATTTT.

This chain joins TRBV7-2 and TRBJ2-2, with D unclear. V was pared by 5 bases and J by 4 bases, with 5 bases between. Germline CDR1 reads SGHTA; CDR2 reads FQGNSA. The CDR3 is made up of 12 amino acids. CDR3 in amino acids: CASSPFTGELFF. The CDR3 region has the DNA TGTGCCAGCAGCCCGTTCACCGGGGAGCTGTTTTTT.

The chain is built from TRBV11-2 and TRBJ2-7; 8 bases line up with TRBD2. The CDR3 extends over 16 amino acids. CDR1 and CDR2 from the germline V gene are SGHAT and FQNNGV. V lost 3 bases, J lost 5 bases, and 12 bases stayed unmatched. CDR3 DNA sequence: TGTGCCAGCAGCTTCCATCCGTCGGGGGGGCCTCACGAGCAGTACTTC. Residues: CASSFHPSGGPHEQYF.

The rearrangement links TRBV27 to TRBJ2-1; 10 bases agree with TRBD2. V was pared by 3 bases and J by 8 bases, with 7 bases of the junction left unmatched. Germline CDR1 MNHEY, CDR2 SMNVEV (reference sequence). The CDR3 length is 15 residues. CDR3: CASSLGSGGLDEQFF. As DNA, the CDR3 is TGTGCCAGCAGTTTGGGTAGCGGGGGGCTGGATGAGCAGTTCTTC.

The gene calls are TRBV4-2 and TRBJ1-3, with no clear D. The germline gives CDR1 LGHNA, CDR2 YNFKEQ. Between the trimmed V and J ends, which lost 0 bases and 0 bases, there was a span of 15 bases. The length of the CDR3 is 18 residues. CDR3 nucleotides: TGTGCCAGCAGCCAAGATAATTGGGCGATCTCCTCTGGAAACACCATATATTTT. Residues: CASSQDNWAISSGNTIYF.

The chain joins TRBV7-6 to TRBJ1-2; 9 nucleotides match TRBD1. Trimming removed 5 bases from V and 8 bases from J; junction bases left unmatched: 6. CDR1 and CDR2 (germline): SGHVS, FNYEAQ. CDR3 length equals 13 residues. For the CDR3, the DNA is TGTGCCAGCAGCCAACGGACAGGGGAAGGCTACACCTTC. It specifies CASSQRTGEGYTF.

CDR3: CASSVTPWDRGYTF. The CDR3 coding sequence is TGTGCCAGCAGCGTAACCCCCTGGGACAGGGGGTACACCTTC. The chain couples TRBV9 to TRBJ1-2; TRBD1 matches 11 bases. Trimming took 1 base from V and 11 from J; bases not matched to a gene: 7. Looked up from germline, CDR1 is SGDLS and CDR2 is YYNGEE. The CDR3 has 14 amino acids.

CDR3 nucleotides: TGTGCCAGCAGCTTGAGCGGGAGGATAACCTACGAGCAGTACTTC. Its protein product is CASSLSGRITYEQYF. J is TRBJ2-7 and V is TRBV5-4, with 9 bases lining up with TRBD2. V gave up 1 base and J gave up 2 bases; unmatched junction bases: 4. This CDR3 has 15 residues. Germline assignment: CDR1 SGHNT and CDR2 YYREEE (reference sequence). The variable domain in full, with the rest retrieved from reference TRBV5-4 and TRBJ2-7, is ETGVTQSPTHLIKTRGQQVTLRCSSQSGHNTVSWYQQALGQGPQFIFQYYREEENGRGNFPPRFSGLQFPNYSSELNVNALELDDSALYLCASSLSGRITYEQYFGPGTRLTVT.

The V call is TRBV12-5, the J call TRBJ2-7; no definite D call. The CDR3 is 11 residues long. The germline CDR1 and CDR2 sequences are LGHNT and FRNRAP. Trimming pared 6 bases from V and 3 bases from J, leaving 6 bases between. The CDR3 protein is CASGHGYEQYF. The CDR3 DNA follows: TGTGCTAGTGGCCATGGCTACGAGCAGTACTTC.

The rearrangement uses TRBV25-1 and TRBJ2-7; no definite D call. Germline assignment: CDR1 MGHDK and CDR2 SYGVNS. The CDR3 runs to 12 residues. The ends were cut back, 6 bases at V and 2 bases at J, with 8 bases in the middle. CDR3 residues: CASRDVTYEQYF. DNA for the CDR3: TGTGCCAGCAGGGACGTTACCTACGAGCAGTACTTC.